This TCR beta chain was sequenced in a study of cytomegalovirus exposure and HLA in healthy donors. Primers: 60 Vbeta forward and 13 Jbeta reverse. The repertoire was sequenced with immunoSEQ multiplex PCR; TCRdb's copy has only in-frame clones and lacks some. The data hold 80,000 to 95,000 clones, with about 67% observed a single time. Details on this clone: The sample carries other DNA sequences with the same CDR3.

The CDR3 contains 16 residues. The J segment lost 8 bases and the V segment lost 7 bases, leaving 16 bases of the junction unmatched. Germline V gene data show CDR1 as SNHLY and CDR2 as FYNNEI. The sample consisted of PBMCs. This receptor was obtained from a woman under 30 in good health and CMV-seropositive. V and J are TRBV2 and TRBJ2-1, with 8 nucleotides matching TRBD2. The CDR3, as DNA: TGTGCCAGCACCAGTAGGGGGACTAGAATGGGCTATGAGCAGTTCTTC. Its protein is CASTSRGTRMGYEQFF.